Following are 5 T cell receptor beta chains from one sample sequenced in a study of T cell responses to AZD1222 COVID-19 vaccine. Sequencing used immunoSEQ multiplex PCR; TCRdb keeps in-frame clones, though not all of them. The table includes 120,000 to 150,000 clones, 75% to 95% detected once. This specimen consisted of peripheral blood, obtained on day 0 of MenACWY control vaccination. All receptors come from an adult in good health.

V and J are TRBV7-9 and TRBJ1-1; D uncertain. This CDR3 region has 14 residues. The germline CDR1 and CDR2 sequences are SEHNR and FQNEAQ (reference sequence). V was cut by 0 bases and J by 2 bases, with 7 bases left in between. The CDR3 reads CASSLALVNTEAFF. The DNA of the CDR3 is TGTGCCAGCAGCTTAGCGCTGGTCAACACTGAAGCTTTCTTT. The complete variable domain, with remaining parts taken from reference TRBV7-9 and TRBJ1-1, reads DTGVSQNPRHKITKRGQNVTFRCDPISEHNRLYWYRQTLGQGPEFLTYFQNEAQLEKSRLLSDRFSAERPKGSFSTLEIQRTEQGDSAMYLCASSLALVNTEAFFGQGTRLTVV.

CDR3 nucleotides: TGTGCCAGCAGTAGGGGTGGGGGGCAAAAAGCTTTCTTT. Translating gives CASSRGGGQKAFF. The V call is TRBV6-5, the J call TRBJ1-1; a weak D match, TRBD1 (6 bases). The CDR3 spans 13 residues. Germline V lookup: CDR1 MNHEY, CDR2 SVGAGI. Trimming removed 5 bases at V and 9 bases at J, with 16 bases between.

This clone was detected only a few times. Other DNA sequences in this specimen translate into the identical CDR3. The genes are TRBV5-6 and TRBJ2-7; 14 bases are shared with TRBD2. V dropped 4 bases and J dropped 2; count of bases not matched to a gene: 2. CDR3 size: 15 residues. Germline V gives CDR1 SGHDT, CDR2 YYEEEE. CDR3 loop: CASSRLAGGTYEQYF. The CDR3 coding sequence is TGTGCCAGCAGCCGACTAGCGGGAGGGACCTACGAGCAGTACTTC.

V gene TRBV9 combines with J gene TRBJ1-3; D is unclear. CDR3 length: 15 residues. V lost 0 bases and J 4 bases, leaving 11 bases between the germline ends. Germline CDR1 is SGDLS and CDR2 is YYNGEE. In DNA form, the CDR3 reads TGTGCCAGCAGCGTAGAAGCAGGTTGGGGAAACACCATATATTTT. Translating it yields CASSVEAGWGNTIYF.

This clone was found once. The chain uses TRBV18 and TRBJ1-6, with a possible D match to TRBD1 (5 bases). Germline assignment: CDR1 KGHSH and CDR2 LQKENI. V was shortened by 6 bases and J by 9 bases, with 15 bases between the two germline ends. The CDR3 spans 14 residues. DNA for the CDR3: TGTGCCAGCTCTAATACGGCAGGGCGTTCACCCCTCCACTTT. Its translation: CASSNTAGRSPLHF.